These 2 T cell receptor beta chains came from one sample sequenced in a study of tumor-infiltrating lymphocytes in glioblastoma multiforme (dated 2017 in TCRdb). Data came from an Illumina HiSeq 2500. TCRB libraries were constructed from RNA through three rounds of nested multiplex PCR following a modified ARM-PCR protocol with multiple V-beta primers and a C-beta primer. TCRdb applied fastp at Q25 and MiXCR to the public reads, then kept only in-frame beta chains. Each record represents a unique CDR3 protein, reported with the most common genes and DNA among its rows. The sample has some 13,000 distinct CDR3 sequences on record, around 60% of them singletons. More than 25% of the sample comes from the top ten. Sequenced: brain tumor tissue. These receptors all come from a male donor with glioblastoma.

The chain joins TRBV10-2 to TRBJ2-5; no reliable D call. The V end lost 2 bases, the J end lost 5 bases, and 15 bases lay between the germline ends. In germline, CDR1 is WSHSY, CDR2 SAAADI. The CDR3 is made up of 15 amino acids. The DNA of the CDR3 is TGCGCCAGCAGTGAGCCCAATTATTATAGGGAGACCCAGTACTTC. Translation: CASSEPNYYRETQYF.

On this clonotype: No conserved phenylalanine or tryptophan ends this CDR3, so it is likely a read error. This chain links TRBV5-6 with TRBJ2-7, with D possibly TRBD2 on 6 matching bases. This CDR3 has 15 residues. The V gene lost 4 bases and the J gene lost 2 bases, with 16 bases spanning the gap. From germline, CDR1 is SGHDT and CDR2 YYEEEE. CDR3 amino acids: CASSIGTGDPYEQYL. In DNA, the CDR3 is TGTGCCAGCAGCATCGGGACGGGGGATCCCTACGAGCAGTACCTC.